This T cell receptor beta chain was recorded in a study of control samples from healthy donors and cancer patients. The protocol was immunoSEQ multiplex PCR, while the TCRdb copy is restricted to in-frame clones and leaves out a portion. Found here are approximately 90,000 clones, less than 90% of them singletons; the top ten hold 13% to 15%. This CDR3 has 15 residues. The J segment lost 5 bases and the V segment lost 4 bases, leaving 7 bases of the junction unmatched. CDR1 and CDR2 (germline): SGHNT, YYREEE (reference sequence). The sequenced material came from blood. The chain couples TRBV5-4 to TRBJ2-3, with 10 bases that match TRBD1. The receptor was isolated from a woman in her seventies in good health. In DNA form, the CDR3 reads TGTGCCAGCAGCACCTGGGACAGGGGAAAAGATACGCAGTATTTT. Residues: CASSTWDRGKDTQYF. Full variable domain (missing parts from reference TRBV5-4 and TRBJ2-3): ETGVTQSPTHLIKTRGQQVTLRCSSQSGHNTVSWYQQALGQGPQFIFQYYREEENGRGNFPPRFSGLQFPNYSSELNVNALELDDSALYLCASSTWDRGKDTQYFGPGTRLTVL.